This TCR beta chain emerged from a study of graft-versus-host responses after intestinal transplantation. Across the whole study: In this cohort, recipients had multivisceral, liver-intestinal, or isolated intestinal transplants. Study-wide results and limits: The highest levels of circulating GvH clones went along with early declines in HvG clones after transplant.

Concerning this clone: Its antigen is unidentified.

This table comes from immunoSEQ multiplex PCR, and its TCRdb copy is limited to in-frame clones, with some not included. Altogether 40,000 to 55,000 clones are present, roughly 84% being singletons, with the ten largest covering over 0.4%. The TCR sequence derives from a human donor who was the organ donor for an intestinal transplant. This specimen was unstimulated CD4+ T cells sorted from spleen or lymph node cells, taken before transplant.

In DNA form, the CDR3 reads TGTGCCAGCAGCCCAGAGCACTTAAGGAGCTCCTACAATGAGCAGTTCTTC. The encoded protein is CASSPEHLRSSYNEQFF. The chain uses TRBV11-3 and TRBJ2-1, with D unclear. The V end was cut by 5 bases, the J end by 0 bases, with 17 bases between. The CDR3 has 17 residues. Germline CDR1 and CDR2: SGHNT and YENEEA.